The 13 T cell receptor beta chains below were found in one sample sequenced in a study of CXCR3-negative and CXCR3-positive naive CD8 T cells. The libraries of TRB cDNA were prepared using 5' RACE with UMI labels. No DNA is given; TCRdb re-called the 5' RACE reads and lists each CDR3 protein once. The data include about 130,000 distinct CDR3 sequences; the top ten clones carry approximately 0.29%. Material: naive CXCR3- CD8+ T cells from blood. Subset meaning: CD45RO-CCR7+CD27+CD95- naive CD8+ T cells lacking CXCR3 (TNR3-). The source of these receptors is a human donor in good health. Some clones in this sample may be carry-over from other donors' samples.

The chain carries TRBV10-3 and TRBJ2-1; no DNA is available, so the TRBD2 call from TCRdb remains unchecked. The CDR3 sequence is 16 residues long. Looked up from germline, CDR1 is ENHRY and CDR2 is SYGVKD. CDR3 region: CAISESVAGGNNEQFF.

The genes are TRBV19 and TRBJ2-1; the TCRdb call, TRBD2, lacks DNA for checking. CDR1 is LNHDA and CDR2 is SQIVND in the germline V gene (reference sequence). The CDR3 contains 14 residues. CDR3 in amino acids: CASSISGSHNEQFF.

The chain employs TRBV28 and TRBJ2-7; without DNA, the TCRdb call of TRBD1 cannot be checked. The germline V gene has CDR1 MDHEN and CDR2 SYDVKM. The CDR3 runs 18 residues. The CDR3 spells CASHPWRGGASRGYEQYF. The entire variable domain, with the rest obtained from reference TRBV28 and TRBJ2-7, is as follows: DVKVTQSSRYLVKRTGEKVFLECVQDMDHENMFWYRQDPGLGLRLIYFSYDVKMKEKGDIPEGYSVSREKKERFSLILESASTNQTSMYLCASHPWRGGASRGYEQYFGPGTRLTVT.

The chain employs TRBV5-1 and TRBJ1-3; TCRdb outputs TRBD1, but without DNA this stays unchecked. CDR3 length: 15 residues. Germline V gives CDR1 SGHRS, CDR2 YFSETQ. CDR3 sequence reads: CASSSGWGRGNTIYF.

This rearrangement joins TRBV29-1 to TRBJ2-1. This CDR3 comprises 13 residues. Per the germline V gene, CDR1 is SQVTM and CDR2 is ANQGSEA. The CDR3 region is CSVHLVLGNEQFF.

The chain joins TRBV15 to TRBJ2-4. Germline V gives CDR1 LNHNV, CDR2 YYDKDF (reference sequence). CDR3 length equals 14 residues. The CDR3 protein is CATNPSKAKNIQYF.

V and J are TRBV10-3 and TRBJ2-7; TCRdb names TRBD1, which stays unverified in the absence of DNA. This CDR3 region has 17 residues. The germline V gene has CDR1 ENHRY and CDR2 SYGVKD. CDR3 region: CAISESTRGRTTYEQYF.

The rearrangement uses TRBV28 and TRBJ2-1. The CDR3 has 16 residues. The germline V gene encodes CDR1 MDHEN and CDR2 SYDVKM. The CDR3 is CASSFAARTPYNEQFF.

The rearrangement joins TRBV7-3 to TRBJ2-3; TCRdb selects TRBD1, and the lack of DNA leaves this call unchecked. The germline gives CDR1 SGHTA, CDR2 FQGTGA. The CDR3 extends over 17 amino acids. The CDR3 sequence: CASSGGPGPGDTDTQYF.

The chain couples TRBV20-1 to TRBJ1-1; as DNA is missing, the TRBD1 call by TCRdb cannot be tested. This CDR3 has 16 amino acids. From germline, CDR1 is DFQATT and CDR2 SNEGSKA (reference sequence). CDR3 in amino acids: CSAPGTGGPGSGEAFF.

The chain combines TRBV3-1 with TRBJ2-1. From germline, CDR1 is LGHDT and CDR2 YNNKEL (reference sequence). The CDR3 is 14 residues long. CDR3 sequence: CASRSTDGYNEQFF.

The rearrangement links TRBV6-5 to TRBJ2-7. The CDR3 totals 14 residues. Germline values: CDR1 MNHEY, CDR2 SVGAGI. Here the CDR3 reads CASSNELDPYEQYF.

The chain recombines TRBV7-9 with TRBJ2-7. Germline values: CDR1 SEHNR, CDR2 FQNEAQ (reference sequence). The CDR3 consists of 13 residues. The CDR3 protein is CASSVGASYEQYF.